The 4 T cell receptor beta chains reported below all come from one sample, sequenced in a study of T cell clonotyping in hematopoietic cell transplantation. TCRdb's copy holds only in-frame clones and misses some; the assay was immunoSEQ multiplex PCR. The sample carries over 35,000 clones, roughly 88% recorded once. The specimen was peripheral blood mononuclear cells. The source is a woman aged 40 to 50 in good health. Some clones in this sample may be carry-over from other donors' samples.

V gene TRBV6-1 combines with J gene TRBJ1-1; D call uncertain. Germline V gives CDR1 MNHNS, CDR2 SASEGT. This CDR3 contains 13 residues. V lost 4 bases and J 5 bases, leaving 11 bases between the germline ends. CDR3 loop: CASSATRNTEAFF. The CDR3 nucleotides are TGTGCCAGCAGTGCCACCCGGAATACTGAAGCTTTCTTT.

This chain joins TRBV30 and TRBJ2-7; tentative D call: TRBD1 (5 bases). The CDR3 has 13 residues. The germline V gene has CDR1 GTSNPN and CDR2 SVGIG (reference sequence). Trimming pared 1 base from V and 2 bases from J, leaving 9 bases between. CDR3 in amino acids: CAWSGGRTYEQYF. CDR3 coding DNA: TGTGCCTGGAGTGGGGGCAGGACCTACGAGCAGTACTTC. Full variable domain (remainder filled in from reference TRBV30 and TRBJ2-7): SQTIHQWPATLVQPVGSPLSLECTVEGTSNPNLYWYRQAAGRGLQLLFYSVGIGQISSEVPQNLSASRPQDRQFILSSKKLLLSDSGFYLCAWSGGRTYEQYFGPGTRLTVT.

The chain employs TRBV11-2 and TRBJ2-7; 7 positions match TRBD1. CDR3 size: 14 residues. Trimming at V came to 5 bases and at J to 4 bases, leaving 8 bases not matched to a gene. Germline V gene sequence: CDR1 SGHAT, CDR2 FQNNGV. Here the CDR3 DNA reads TGTGCCAGCAGCAGCACCGGGACAGCTTACGAGCAGTACTTC. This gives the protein CASSSTGTAYEQYF.

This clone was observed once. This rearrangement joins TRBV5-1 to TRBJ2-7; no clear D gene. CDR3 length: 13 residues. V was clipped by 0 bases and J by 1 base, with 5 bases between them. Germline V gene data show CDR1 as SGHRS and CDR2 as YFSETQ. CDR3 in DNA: TGCGCCAGCAGCTTGGAAGGATCCTACGAGCAGTACTTC. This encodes CASSLEGSYEQYF.